These 23 T cell receptor beta chains were all obtained from the same sample, sequenced in a study of blood T cell repertoires in COVID-19. Sequencing used immunoSEQ multiplex PCR; TCRdb keeps in-frame clones, though not all of them. Here the sample spans 35,000 to 55,000 clones, around 89% being singletons. Sequencing was done on a sample of peripheral blood. These receptors were collected from a man over 45 with active COVID-19.

The gene calls are TRBV28 and TRBJ1-3; a possible D gene is TRBD1 (5 bases). The CDR3 runs to 16 residues. Trimming removed 3 bases from V and 2 bases from J, with 14 bases in between. Germline V gene data show CDR1 as MDHEN and CDR2 as SYDVKM. This CDR3 reads CASSLAGSSAGNTIYF. As DNA, the CDR3 is TGTGCCAGCAGTTTGGCAGGGTCATCGGCTGGAAACACCATATATTTT.

CDR3 nucleotides: TGTGCCAGCAGCCAGGGACAAAATCAAGCTTTCTTT. It codes for CASSQGQNQAFF. The V and J genes are TRBV5-6 and TRBJ1-1; D may be TRBD1 (6 bases). CDR3 length equals 12 residues. The V end was cut by 4 bases, the J end by 9 bases, with 13 bases between. Germline CDR1 is SGHDT and CDR2 is YYEEEE.

The chain carries TRBV7-2 and TRBJ2-2; 8 bases agree with TRBD1. The V segment lost 5 bases and the J segment 4 bases; nucleotides outside the gene matches: 12. Germline V gives CDR1 SGHTA, CDR2 FQGNSA. The CDR3 length is 17 residues. The CDR3 region is CASSLTRTGSTTGELFF. The CDR3 nucleotides read TGTGCCAGCAGCCTAACAAGGACAGGGTCCACCACCGGGGAGCTGTTTTTT. The full variable domain, its missing parts supplied by reference TRBV7-2 and TRBJ2-2, is GAGVSQSPSNKVTEKGKDVELRCDPISGHTALYWYRQSLGQGLEFLIYFQGNSAPDKSGLPSDRFSAERTGGSVSTLTIQRTQQEDSAVYLCASSLTRTGSTTGELFFGEGSRLTVL.

The chain is built from TRBV9 and TRBJ2-1, with 14 positions matching TRBD2. The V gene end was trimmed by 3 bases and the J gene end by 7 bases; junction bases not matched to a gene: 6. The CDR3 runs 16 residues. From germline, CDR1 is SGDLS and CDR2 YYNGEE. Here the CDR3 reads CASSGGLAGGLNEQFF. The CDR3 bases are TGTGCCAGCAGCGGAGGACTAGCGGGGGGTTTGAATGAGCAGTTCTTC.

The rearrangement links TRBV3-1 (or the pseudogene TRBV3-2) to TRBJ1-2; 9 nucleotides align to TRBD1. The CDR3 is 16 residues long. With V trimmed by 4 bases and J by 6 bases, 12 bases remained unmatched. In germline, CDR1 is LGHDT, CDR2 YNNKEL (reference sequence). This chain's CDR3 is CASSRNSGQGRHGYTF. For the CDR3, the DNA is TGTGCCAGCAGCCGCAATTCGGGACAGGGAAGACATGGCTACACCTTC.

This clone was seen more than once but under ten times. The chain combines TRBV20-1 with TRBJ1-2, with unresolved D. This CDR3 comprises 11 residues. V lost 5 bases and J lost 8, with 12 bases in between. Germline V gene sequence: CDR1 DFQATT, CDR2 SNEGSKA (reference sequence). The CDR3 region has the DNA TGCAGTGCTGAGGTCGTAGCAGGCTACACCTTC. It is translated as CSAEVVAGYTF.

The chain has TRBV19 and TRBJ1-1; 7 bases are a match to TRBD1. This CDR3 comprises 15 residues. Unmatched junction bases numbered 9, after V lost 2 bases and J lost 6 bases. Germline V lookup: CDR1 LNHDA, CDR2 SQIVND (reference sequence). The CDR3 loop reads CASSIPGRGIAEAFF. The CDR3 nucleotides read TGTGCCAGTAGTATACCGGGCAGGGGGATCGCTGAAGCTTTCTTT.

This chain connects TRBV12-3 or TRBV12-4 to TRBJ2-5; D is unresolved. Deletions cut 1 base from V and 7 bases from J, with 10 bases between. This CDR3 is 13 amino acids long. The CDR3 reads CASSLGARGTQYF. CDR3 nucleotides: TGTGCCAGCAGTTTAGGCGCGCGTGGGACCCAGTACTTC.

The chain has TRBV9 and TRBJ2-3, with D possibly being TRBD1 (6 bases). The CDR3 loop spans 15 amino acids. Germline lookup yields CDR1 SGDLS and CDR2 YYNGEE. Trimming took 4 bases from V and 0 from J, leaving 12 bases between them. The DNA for the CDR3 is TGTGCCAGCAGCCCGACCAGGGGTAGCACAGATACGCAGTATTTT. It is translated as CASSPTRGSTDTQYF.

The V and J genes are TRBV4-3 and TRBJ1-3; D might be TRBD1 (6 bases). The CDR3 runs to 15 residues. The germline V gene encodes CDR1 LGHNA and CDR2 YSLEER. Trimming stripped 0 bases from V and 2 bases from J, with 8 bases between. The DNA for the CDR3 is TGCGCCAGCAGCCAAGAGTGGACAGCTGGAAACACCATATATTTT. It yields the protein CASSQEWTAGNTIYF.

This chain joins TRBV7-2 and TRBJ2-3, with 7 bases fitting TRBD2. CDR1 is SGHTA and CDR2 is FQGNSA in the germline V gene. The CDR3 has 15 residues. After removal of 1 base from V and 2 bases from J, the junction contained 3 bases not matched to a gene. CDR3 nucleotides: TGTGCCAGCAGCTTAGATGCGGGGGTCACAGATACGCAGTATTTT. Protein: CASSLDAGVTDTQYF.

The V and J genes are TRBV12-5 and TRBJ1-5; TRBD1 matches at 7 bases. This CDR3 spans 15 amino acids. V dropped 4 bases and J dropped 6; count of bases not matched to a gene: 9. CDR1 is LGHNT, CDR2 FRNRAP, per germline. The DNA of the CDR3 is TGTGCTAGTGGTTCCGACAGGGAGGCCGCTCAGCCCCAGCATTTT. This gives the protein CASGSDREAAQPQHF.

This chain uses TRBV11-2 with TRBJ2-7; 12 bases align to TRBD2. This CDR3 region has 16 residues. The junction had 9 bases not matched to a gene; V was cut back by 5 bases and J by 4 bases. The germline V gene has CDR1 SGHAT and CDR2 FQNNGV. The CDR3 sequence is CASSARGGTSGYEQYF. The DNA of the CDR3 is TGTGCCAGCAGCGCCCGAGGCGGGACTAGCGGGTACGAGCAGTACTTC. Full variable domain (outside the CDR3, taken from reference TRBV11-2 and TRBJ2-7): EAGVAQSPRYKIIEKRQSVAFWCNPISGHATLYWYQQILGQGPKLLIQFQNNGVVDDSQLPKDRFSAERLKGVDSTLKIQPAKLEDSAVYLCASSARGGTSGYEQYFGPGTRLTVT.

In regard to this clone: The sample contains more than one DNA sequence encoding this CDR3. The rearrangement uses TRBV29-1 and TRBJ2-1; D unresolved. Germline V gene data show CDR1 as SQVTM and CDR2 as ANQGSEA. The CDR3 contains 13 residues. V lost 7 bases and J 4 bases, leaving 14 bases between the germline ends. The DNA of the CDR3 is TGCAGCGCTCACAGTGGCGTGTACAATGAGCAGTTCTTC. Translated, it gives CSAHSGVYNEQFF.

The J gene is TRBJ2-2, the V gene TRBV6-6; perhaps TRBD2 as D (5 bases). Germline assignment: CDR1 MNHNY and CDR2 SVGAGI (reference sequence). CDR3 length: 14 residues. The germline V and J ends were trimmed by 8 bases and 0 bases, with 10 bases remaining between them. CDR3 coding DNA: TGTGCCAGCTGTGAGCGGACGAACACCGGGGAGCTGTTTTTT. It yields the protein CASCERTNTGELFF.

The chain links TRBV7-2 to TRBJ2-1, with TRBD2 as a possible D gene (5 bases). Germline CDR1 reads SGHTA; CDR2 reads FQGNSA. The CDR3 spans 15 residues. The V end lost 3 bases, the J end lost 0 bases, and 9 bases lay between the germline ends. CDR3 region: CASSLSRGSYNEQFF. DNA of the CDR3: TGTGCCAGCAGCTTGTCACGGGGCTCCTACAATGAGCAGTTCTTC.

The V and J genes are TRBV11-2 and TRBJ1-1; possible D gene TRBD1, 5 bases. The CDR3 totals 15 residues. Germline CDR1 and CDR2: SGHAT and FQNNGV. Trimming removed 6 bases from V and 2 bases from J, with 16 bases in between. The CDR3, as DNA: TGTGCCAGCAGGTCCCACGGGGGGAATAACACTGAAGCTTTCTTT. Residues: CASRSHGGNNTEAFF.

The rearrangement joins TRBV5-1 to TRBJ2-5; the match to TRBD2 covers 9 bases. The CDR3 extends over 14 amino acids. Germline CDR1 reads SGHRS; CDR2 reads YFSETQ. The V segment lost 5 bases and the J segment 2 bases; nucleotides outside the gene matches: 4. The DNA for the CDR3 is TGCGCCAGCAGTCCGGCGGGGGGGCAAGAGACCCAGTACTTC. It specifies CASSPAGGQETQYF.

The CDR3, as DNA: TGTGCCAGCACCGCTCCGGGACAGGGGGGAACCGGGGAGCTGTTTTTT. Protein: CASTAPGQGGTGELFF. The chain uses TRBV2 and TRBJ2-2; 11 nucleotides match TRBD1. The CDR3 totals 16 residues. The germline CDR1 and CDR2 sequences are SNHLY and FYNNEI. The V gene end was trimmed by 7 bases and the J gene end by 5 bases; junction bases not matched to a gene: 9.

J is TRBJ1-5 and V is TRBV6-5; 7 bases align to TRBD1. The V gene end was trimmed by 5 bases and the J gene end by 5 bases; junction bases not matched to a gene: 3. The CDR3 has 13 residues. Per germline, CDR1 MNHEY and CDR2 SVGAGI. CDR3: CASSRDRDQPQHF. Written as DNA, the CDR3 is TGTGCCAGCAGTCGGGACAGAGATCAGCCCCAGCATTTT.

This sequence joins TRBV4-2 and TRBJ2-2, with D tentatively TRBD1 (6 bases). This CDR3 has 15 residues. Trimming removed 2 bases at V and 4 bases at J, with 11 bases between. Germline lookup yields CDR1 LGHNA and CDR2 YNFKEQ. The CDR3 region is CASSQTRTATGELFF. In nucleotides, the CDR3 is TGTGCCAGCAGCCAAACTAGGACAGCCACCGGGGAGCTGTTTTTT.

This rearrangement joins TRBV19 to TRBJ2-4; 9 nucleotides match TRBD2. J gave up 4 bases and V 7 bases, and 5 bases lay outside the gene matches. The CDR3 length is 14 residues. Germline values: CDR1 LNHDA, CDR2 SQIVND (reference sequence). Here the CDR3 DNA reads TGTGCCAGTATCTCTAGCGGGGCAAAAAACATTCAGTACTTC. It encodes CASISSGAKNIQYF.

The rearrangement uses TRBV12-3 or TRBV12-4 and TRBJ1-2; 7 bases agree with TRBD1. This CDR3 spans 13 amino acids. Unmatched junction bases numbered 6, after V lost 4 bases and J lost 7 bases. CDR3 loop: CASSSRGRGGYTF. CDR3 coding DNA: TGTGCCAGCAGTTCAAGGGGGCGCGGTGGCTACACCTTC.